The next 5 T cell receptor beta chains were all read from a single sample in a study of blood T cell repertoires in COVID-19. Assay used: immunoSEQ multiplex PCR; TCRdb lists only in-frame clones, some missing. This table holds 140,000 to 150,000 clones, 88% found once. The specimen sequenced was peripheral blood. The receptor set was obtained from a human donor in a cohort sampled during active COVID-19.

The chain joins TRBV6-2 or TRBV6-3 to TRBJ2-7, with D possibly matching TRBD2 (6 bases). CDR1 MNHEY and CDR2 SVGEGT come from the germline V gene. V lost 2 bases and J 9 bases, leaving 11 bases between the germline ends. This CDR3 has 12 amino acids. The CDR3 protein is CASSYGGVLQYF. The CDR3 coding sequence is TGTGCCAGCAGTTACGGCGGGGTGCTGCAGTACTTC.

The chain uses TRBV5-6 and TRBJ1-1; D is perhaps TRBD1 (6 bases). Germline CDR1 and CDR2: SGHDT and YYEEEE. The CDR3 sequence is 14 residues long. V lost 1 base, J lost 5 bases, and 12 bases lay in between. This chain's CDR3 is CASSLLQGRTEAFF. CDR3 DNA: TGTGCCAGCAGCTTGTTGCAGGGGAGAACTGAAGCTTTCTTT.

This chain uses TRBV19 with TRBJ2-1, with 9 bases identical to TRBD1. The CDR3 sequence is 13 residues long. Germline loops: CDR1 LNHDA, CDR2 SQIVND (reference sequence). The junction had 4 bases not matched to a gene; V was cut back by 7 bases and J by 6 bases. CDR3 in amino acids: CASNGQGRNEQFF. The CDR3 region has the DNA TGTGCCAGTAACGGACAGGGGCGCAATGAGCAGTTCTTC.

The CDR3 DNA sequence: TGTGCCAGCAGTTACTCGAACTGGGGCCGAGGATCACCCCTCCACTTT. The encoded protein is CASSYSNWGRGSPLHF. The chain combines TRBV6-2 or TRBV6-3 with TRBJ1-6, with D perhaps TRBD1 (5 bases). The V and J ends lost 0 bases and 10 bases respectively, with 16 bases between them. The CDR3 is 16 amino acids. Germline V CDR1 and CDR2: MNHEY, SVGEGT.

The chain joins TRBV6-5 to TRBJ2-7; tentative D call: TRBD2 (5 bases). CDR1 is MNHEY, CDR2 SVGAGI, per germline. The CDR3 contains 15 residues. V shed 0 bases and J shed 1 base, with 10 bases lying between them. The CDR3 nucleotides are TGTGCCAGCAGTTACTCGACACTAGGTTCCTACGAGCAGTACTTC. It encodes CASSYSTLGSYEQYF.